This T cell receptor (beta chain) was profiled in a study of regulatory T cells in long-lasting Graves disease (dated by TCRdb to the early 2020s). With respect to the entire study: Newly diagnosed Graves' disease patients had taken antithyroid drugs for less than 3 months. Patients with persistent Graves' disease were compared with patients with newly diagnosed Graves' disease using TCR sequencing and RNA sequencing of peripheral blood. The study was registered as a clinical trial and conducted in China. A total of about 33 samples underwent TCR sequencing, from about 13 patients with persistent Graves' disease and 20 or so patients with newly diagnosed Graves' disease. The study at large found these results: Persistent Graves' disease patients showed lower TCR Shannon entropy and fewer highly expanded clones than newly diagnosed patients, suggesting clonal expansion. Persistent disease showed preferential use of TRBV28, TRBJ1-2 and TRBJ2-5, whereas newly diagnosed disease favored TRBV20-1 and TRBJ2-1. Persistent patients shared more public clonotypes among themselves (around 3,000) than newly diagnosed patients did (nearly 1,000). The authors noted that the small sample size was a limitation that may lower accuracy. Sequencing and analysis were limited to the TCR beta chain. The study examined only peripheral blood because the primary lesion, thyroid tissue, could not be accessed.

The library was generated by multiplex PCR. The run used an Illumina HiSeq 4000. iRepertoire HTBI primers and Arm-PCR amplification of CDR3 regions were used to construct TCR beta libraries. PCR products were gel purified before sequencing. In the source study's methods: A total of 62 TRBV and 14 TRBJ segments were identified across samples and were used for gene usage analysis of CDR3 amino acid clonotypes. Filtered high-quality paired reads were merged into contigs using COPE and FqMerger. BLAST was used to align contigs to IMGT TRBV, TRBD and TRBJ reference genes, and CDR3 was defined according to IMGT. Any clonotype with a frequency above 0.1% was counted as a highly expanded clone. Shannon entropy was used to measure repertoire diversity, and the Gini coefficient was used to measure V-J evenness. Clonotypes shared by more than one individual were considered public. TCRdb handled the public reads itself, with Q25 trimming in fastp and clone calling in MiXCR, and kept productive beta chains. Entries are consolidated by CDR3 protein sequence, retaining the most common genes and DNA. The V and J calls were not made by the authors but by TCRdb's processing. This sample lists some 450,000 distinct CDR3 sequences; over 15% were detected once. The ten biggest clones cover roughly 10% of the sample.

The CDR3 measures 11 amino acids from cysteine to phenylalanine. The retained sequence is limited to the CDR3, 33 bases, with the frame set at the first base. From a lookup of the germline V gene, CDR1 and CDR2 are MNHEY and SVGEGT. V is shortened by 5 bases, J by 7 bases, and the region joining them spans 9 bases. This clonotype was recorded at least ten times. The specificity of this receptor is unknown. Base-call qualities are not available, and no considerably larger clone is one nucleotide away. The time point label on this specimen signifies: newly diagnosed GD, antithyroid drugs for less than 3 months. RNA was extracted from PBMCs in TRIzol for both TCR sequencing and RNA sequencing. The diagnosis of Graves' disease followed American Thyroid Association guidelines. Recruitment of patients was carried out at an endocrinology department in Xi'an, China. From each patient, about 9.7 milliliters of peripheral blood was collected into an EDTA anticoagulant tube. Ficoll Paque Plus density gradient separation was used to isolate PBMCs, and no additional T cell sorting was done. An Agilent 2100 Bioanalyzer and agarose gel were used to check RNA quality, and a NanoDrop 2000 was used to measure RNA concentration.

These records were also assigned to another study, of T cells in Graves' hyperthyroidism and ophthalmopathy. The second source states: A patient counted as having stable Graves' hyperthyroidism if no progression to ophthalmopathy occurred over 18 months of follow-up. Hyperthyroidism patients were newly diagnosed, had a disease duration of under 2 months, and were aged 18 to 65 years. Exclusion was applied to patients with uncontrolled infections, other autoimmune diseases, pregnancy or lactation. Diagnoses were based on clinical symptoms, serum thyroxine and TRAb, thyroid ultrasound and orbital computed tomography. The first round of RT-PCR for the TCR CDR3 was performed with the HTBI primer set and the Qiagen OneStep RT-PCR kit. Blood samples also contained most of the expanded thyroid clonotypes (frequency above 0.001), which suggests that blood repertoires may reflect thyroid immune responses. A 13 V-J signature model separated ophthalmopathy from stable hyperthyroidism, with over 85% sensitivity and 81.08% specificity in cross-validation and 80%/75% in testing. During validation, the model predicted progression to ophthalmopathy a median of around six months ahead of onset, with 60% to 71% sensitivity and roughly 72% specificity. A discovery cohort of around 98 patients, roughly 40 with Graves' ophthalmopathy and about 58 with stable Graves' hyperthyroidism, was used to find distinguishing TCR V-J signatures. Prospective prediction of ophthalmopathy was tested in an independent validation cohort of some 19 hyperthyroidism patients and 15 to 17 patients who later progressed to ophthalmopathy. The 80 to 100 discovery patients were randomly divided into training and test sets at a 7:3 ratio. In more than 5 Graves' hyperthyroidism patients, the study also compared T-cell repertoires from thyroid tissue with T-cell repertoires from blood. After sampling, hyperthyroidism patients received methimazole starting at 30 mg daily, and ophthalmopathy patients received high-dose intravenous methylprednisolone. Libraries were constructed in a second round of multiplex PCR, after which size selection and purification were performed. Paired-end sequencing of the libraries was performed with 100 bp reads on an Illumina HiSeq2000. Raw data were processed with SOAPnuke, discarding reads with adapters, uncalled bases, mean Phred below 15, or no exact constant-primer or identifier match. High-quality paired reads were merged with COPE v1.2.5, and unique nucleotide sequences were defined as clonotypes. MiTCR v1.1 was used to align the clonotypes against IMGT TRBV, TRBD and TRBJ reference segments. The analysis included only V-J combinations with a frequency above 0.0001, which together covered around 99% of the repertoires. A TCS score was defined as the ratio of F50 (clonal expansion) to E x V (chaos), with BLOSUM62-based TCRdist applied between CDR3 peptides within each V-J. Welch's t-statistics and random forest reduced approximately 520 V-J features to roughly 13, which were used in a naive Bayes classifier (R e1071). No statistical method was used to set the sample size in advance, and investigators knew the group allocation. The paper reports TCR Vbeta CDR3 sequencing of about 140 peripheral blood samples: approximately 41 ophthalmopathy, fewer than 80 hyperthyroidism and 17 progressor patients.

The TCR sequence derives from a woman aged 25 to 39 with Graves disease. Donor details come from another sample of the same person, matched by shared clones. The sample here was peripheral blood mononuclear cells (PBMCs), taken at new diagnosis, from a patient treated with antithyroid drugs. The sequence is built from TRBV6-2 or TRBV6-3 and TRBJ2-7, and TRBD1 may be the D gene, going by 5 matching bases. The CDR3 loop reads CASSKTVEQYF. The nucleotide sequence reads TGTGCCAGCAGTAAGACAGTAGAGCAGTACTTC.